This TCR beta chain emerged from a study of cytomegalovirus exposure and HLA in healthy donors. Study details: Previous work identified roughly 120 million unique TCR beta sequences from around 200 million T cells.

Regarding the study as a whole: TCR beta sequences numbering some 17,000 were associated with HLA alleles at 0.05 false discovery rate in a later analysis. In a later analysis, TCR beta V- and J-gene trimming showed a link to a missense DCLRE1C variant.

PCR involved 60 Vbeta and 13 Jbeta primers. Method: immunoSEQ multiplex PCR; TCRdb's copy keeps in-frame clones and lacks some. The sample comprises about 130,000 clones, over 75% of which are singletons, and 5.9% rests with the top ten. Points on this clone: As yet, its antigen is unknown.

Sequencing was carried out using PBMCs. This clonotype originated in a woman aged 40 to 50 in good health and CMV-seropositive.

CDR3 bases: TGTGCCAGCAGTTTAGCTAGCGGGAGGGCGGGAAATGAGCAGTTCTTC. Protein: CASSLASGRAGNEQFF. The chain has TRBV28 and TRBJ2-1; 12 bases align to TRBD2. The CDR3 length is 16 residues. CDR1 and CDR2 (germline): MDHEN, SYDVKM. J gave up 7 bases and V 2 bases, and 6 bases lay outside the gene matches. Variable domain in full (rest from reference TRBV28 and TRBJ2-1): DVKVTQSSRYLVKRTGEKVFLECVQDMDHENMFWYRQDPGLGLRLIYFSYDVKMKEKGDIPEGYSVSREKKERFSLILESASTNQTSMYLCASSLASGRAGNEQFFGPGTRLTVL.